One and the same sample provided the 25 T cell receptor beta chains below, sequenced in a study of regulatory T cells in long-lasting Graves disease. According to the study, TCR beta libraries were built with iRepertoire HTBI primers and CDR3-region Arm-PCR. TCRdb recomputed calls from the multiplex PCR reads with MiXCR, one row per CDR3 protein. The sample yields 450,000 to 700,000 distinct CDR3 sequences, roughly 13% seen once. Indicated time point: newly diagnosed GD, antithyroid drugs for less than 3 months. After RNA was extracted from PBMCs, the TCR library was made from it. These records were also assigned to another study, of T cells in Graves' hyperthyroidism and ophthalmopathy.

The starting material was peripheral blood mononuclear cells (PBMCs), obtained at new diagnosis, from a patient treated with antithyroid drugs. All receptors derive from a man aged 25-45 years with Graves disease.

The chain uses TRBV10-3 and TRBJ1-2, with D tentatively TRBD1 (6 bases). Germline-derived CDR1 and CDR2 are ENHRY and SYGVKD. Trimming cost V 4 bases and J 14 bases, with 11 bases left between them. There are 10 residues in the CDR3. The CDR3 is CAISGQAKTF. CDR3 nucleotides: TGTGCCATCAGTGGACAGGCTAAGACCTTC.

This clonotype has ten or more counts. The chain couples TRBV6-5 to TRBJ1-1; D unclear. V lost 6 bases and J 5 bases, leaving 13 bases between the germline ends. Germline-derived CDR1 and CDR2 are MNHEY and SVGAGI. CDR3 length equals 13 residues. The CDR3 sequence: CASSYTVRTEAFF. CDR3 in DNA: TGTGCCAGCAGCTACACGGTGAGGACTGAAGCTTTCTTT.

The CDR3 here is CASSSPWRLEAFF. The CDR3 DNA follows: TGTGCCAGCAGCTCCCCGTGGAGGTTAGAAGCTTTCTTT. The chain recombines TRBV7-9 with TRBJ1-1; D is ambiguous. Germline CDR1 is SEHNR and CDR2 is FQNEAQ (reference sequence). V was pared by 4 bases and J by 8 bases, with 14 bases between. CDR3 length: 13 residues.

This clonotype was counted ten times or more. This chain links TRBV20-1 with TRBJ2-3; tentative D call: TRBD2 (6 bases). The V end lost 0 bases, the J end lost 7 bases, and 11 bases lay between the germline ends. The CDR3 runs 13 residues. Germline CDR1 and CDR2: DFQATT and SNEGSKA (reference sequence). CDR3 coding DNA: TGCAGTGCTAGAGAGACTAGTTCGAATACGCAGTATTTT. Translation gives CSARETSSNTQYF.

This clonotype was counted at least ten times. The chain combines TRBV2 with TRBJ2-7; TRBD1 matches at 9 bases. J gave up 7 bases and V 6 bases, and 13 bases lay outside the gene matches. Germline V gene data show CDR1 as SNHLY and CDR2 as FYNNEI. This CDR3 has 15 amino acids. The CDR3 spells CASRSTGQGLREQYF. Written as DNA, the CDR3 is TGTGCCAGCAGAAGTACGGGACAGGGACTACGAGAGCAGTACTTC.

Comment on this clonotype: This likely traces to a read error, being one base from a far larger clone. This chain connects TRBV6-5 to TRBJ1-5; the D is unclear. The end of the DNA fits TRBJ2-3 better, so the J call may be wrong. Germline V gene sequence: CDR1 MNHEY, CDR2 SVGAGI. This CDR3 comprises 16 residues. The CDR3 here is CASSLDSQYPNQPQYF. CDR3 in DNA: TGTGCCAGCAGTTTAGATTCCCAGTACCCCAATCAGCCCCAGTATTTT.

This clonotype was found many times. The chain recombines TRBV28 with TRBJ1-1; D is undetermined. With 4 bases removed from V and 2 bases from J, the gap between germline ends came to 11 bases. Looked up from germline, CDR1 is MDHEN and CDR2 is SYDVKM. The CDR3 has 14 amino acids. The DNA for the CDR3 is TGTGCCAGCAGTTCGGGAGGGCTAAACACTGAAGCTTTCTTT. Translation: CASSSGGLNTEAFF.

The table lists this clonotype with a few counts. The chain links TRBV20-1 to TRBJ2-1; 11 bases line up with TRBD2. This CDR3 contains 14 residues. Germline V gene data show CDR1 as DFQATT and CDR2 as SNEGSKA (reference sequence). In nucleotides, the CDR3 is TGCAGCACCCGCGGGACTAGCGGTTACAATGAGCAGTTCTTC. This gives the protein CSTRGTSGYNEQFF.

This clonotype was detected a few times. This chain joins TRBV30 and TRBJ2-1; no definite D call. CDR1 and CDR2 from the germline V gene are GTSNPN and SVGIG (reference sequence). CDR3 length equals 15 residues. V was trimmed by 4 bases and J by 2 bases, leaving 15 bases between them. Here the CDR3 reads CAWTRTGGAYNEQFF. As DNA, the CDR3 is TGTGCCTGGACCCGTACTGGCGGAGCCTACAATGAGCAGTTCTTC.

On this clonotype itself: Possible read error: a much larger clone is one base away. The J gene is TRBJ1-3, the V gene TRBV2, with 7 bases aligning to TRBD1. The CDR3 totals 15 residues. Germline assignment: CDR1 SNHLY and CDR2 FYNNEI. The CDR3 coding sequence is TGTGCCAGCAGTACCGACGGGACAGCTGGAAACACCACATATTTT. Translating gives CASSTDGTAGNTTYF. Together with reference TRBV2 and TRBJ1-3, the CDR3 gives the full variable domain: EPEVTQTPSHQVTQMGQEVILRCVPISNHLYFYWYRQILGQKVEFLVSFYNNEISEKSEIFDDQFSVERPDGSNFTLKIRSTKLEDSAMYFCASSTDGTAGNTTYFGEGSWLTVV.

This clonotype was detected many times. The chain uses TRBV7-8 and TRBJ1-1; TRBD1 is a possible D gene (6 bases). V lost 4 bases to trimming and J lost 6 bases, with 21 bases between them. Looked up from germline, CDR1 is SGHVS and CDR2 is FQNEAQ. The CDR3 has 16 amino acids. This chain's CDR3 is CASSSWGARAPPEAFF. CDR3 nucleotides: TGTGCCAGCAGCTCCTGGGGGGCCCGTGCTCCCCCTGAAGCTTTCTTT.

In its sample, this clonotype was seen many times. The chain has TRBV24-1 and TRBJ2-1; a weak D match, TRBD2 (6 bases). Deletions cut 7 bases from V and 4 bases from J, with 16 bases between. CDR1 KGHDR and CDR2 SFDVKD come from the germline V gene. The CDR3 is made up of 15 amino acids. CDR3 residues: CATSKGGTWYNEQFF. The CDR3 bases are TGTGCCACCAGCAAAGGAGGGACTTGGTACAATGAGCAGTTCTTC.

This sequence joins TRBV4-2 and TRBJ1-2; TRBD1 agrees at 8 bases. From germline, CDR1 is LGHNA and CDR2 YNFKEQ. The CDR3 length is 16 residues. The ends lost 0 bases at V and 8 bases at J; junction bases unmatched: 11. The CDR3 loop reads CASSQDTLNRGSGYTF. In DNA, the CDR3 is TGTGCCAGCAGCCAAGATACCCTAAACAGGGGGAGCGGCTACACCTTC.

This clonotype was seen repeatedly, ten times or more. The chain employs TRBV12-3 or TRBV12-4 and TRBJ2-2, with D uncertain. The V gene lost 7 bases and the J gene lost 2 bases, with 8 bases spanning the gap. The CDR3 sequence is 13 residues long. The CDR3 reads CASTRHNTGELFF. The CDR3 nucleotides read TGTGCCAGCACCAGACATAACACCGGGGAGCTGTTTTTT.

This clonotype has at least ten counts. The chain couples TRBV20-1 to TRBJ2-3, with 7 nucleotides matching TRBD2. V trimming: 5 bases; J trimming: 3 bases; junction bases outside the gene matches: 11. CDR3 size: 15 residues. The V gene's germline CDR1 is DFQATT and CDR2 SNEGSKA (reference sequence). The CDR3 protein is CSAAARAGVTDTQYF. In nucleotides, the CDR3 is TGCAGTGCTGCCGCGAGGGCGGGAGTTACAGATACGCAGTATTTT.

The sample holds many counts of this clonotype. This chain uses TRBV12-3 or TRBV12-4 with TRBJ1-1, with D possibly being TRBD1 (6 bases). The CDR3 extends over 15 amino acids. V was pared by 7 bases and J by 4 bases, with 19 bases between. The CDR3 loop reads CASTPKRGHGTEAFF. The CDR3 DNA follows: TGTGCCAGCACCCCCAAGCGGGGGCACGGCACTGAAGCTTTCTTT.

This clonotype was found many times. The CDR3 region is CASGKPQETQYF. The CDR3 region has the DNA TGTGCCAGCGGGAAGCCACAAGAGACCCAGTACTTC. The chain employs TRBV11-2 and TRBJ2-5; D not certain. CDR3 size: 12 residues. Germline values: CDR1 SGHAT, CDR2 FQNNGV. Trimming cost V 8 bases and J 2 bases, with 9 bases left between them.

This clonotype came up many times. V usage is TRBV7-9 and J usage is TRBJ2-2; 9 bases map to TRBD2. Per germline, CDR1 SEHNR and CDR2 FQNEAQ (reference sequence). The CDR3 runs to 16 residues. J was trimmed by 3 bases and V by 1 base; bases with no gene match: 3. The CDR3 region has the DNA TGTGCCAGCAGCTTAGAGGGACTAGCCGACACCGGGGAGCTGTTTTTT. It is translated as CASSLEGLADTGELFF.

This clonotype was observed at least ten times. CDR3 amino acids: CASSRGTSGSNEQFF. The DNA for the CDR3 is TGTGCCAGCAGCCGCGGGACTAGCGGAAGCAATGAGCAGTTCTTC. The rearrangement uses TRBV3-1 and TRBJ2-1; the match to TRBD2 covers 11 bases. The length of the CDR3 is 15 residues. Trimming cost V 4 bases and J 6 bases; bases outside gene matches: 5. Looked up from germline, CDR1 is LGHDT and CDR2 is YNNKEL (reference sequence).

This clonotype was observed at least ten times. CDR3 DNA sequence: TGTGCCAGCAGCCCGGGACAGAACTCCTACGAGCAGTACTTC. This encodes CASSPGQNSYEQYF. J is TRBJ2-7 and V is TRBV11-2; 7 positions agree with TRBD1. The V segment lost 5 bases and the J segment 0 bases; nucleotides outside the gene matches: 4. This CDR3 has 14 residues. CDR1 and CDR2 from the germline V gene are SGHAT and FQNNGV.

This clonotype occurred a few times. The chain combines TRBV29-1 with TRBJ2-7; D gene unclear. Germline CDR1 SQVTM, CDR2 ANQGSEA. Trimming left V 5 bases short and J 0 bases short, with 11 bases between. CDR3 size: 13 residues. The CDR3 loop reads CSVQTPRSYEQYF. The CDR3 DNA follows: TGCAGCGTTCAGACTCCCCGCTCCTACGAGCAGTACTTC.

This clonotype was observed at least ten times. This chain uses TRBV18 with TRBJ2-1; maybe TRBD1 (5 bases). CDR3 length equals 13 residues. CDR1 KGHSH and CDR2 LQKENI come from the germline V gene. V was trimmed by 7 bases and J by 8 bases, leaving 15 bases between them. The CDR3 nucleotides are TGTGCCAGCTTAACGGCAGGGATCGATGAGCAGTTCTTC. It translates to CASLTAGIDEQFF.

In this sample, this clonotype turned up many times. The chain recombines TRBV10-3 with TRBJ1-2; D gene unclear. Trimming stripped 0 bases from V and 4 bases from J, with 9 bases between. Germline V gene sequence: CDR1 ENHRY, CDR2 SYGVKD. This CDR3 contains 14 residues. The CDR3: CAISESPGSYGYTF. The CDR3 coding sequence is TGTGCCATCAGTGAGTCTCCGGGAAGCTATGGCTACACCTTC.

This clonotype was seen many times. The chain carries TRBV5-1 and TRBJ2-1; 8 bases are shared with TRBD2. Germline assignment: CDR1 SGHRS and CDR2 YFSETQ. The J segment lost 10 bases and the V segment lost 0 bases, leaving 9 bases of the junction unmatched. CDR3 length: 15 amino acids. CDR3 loop: CASSLDTGGPREQFF. As DNA, the CDR3 is TGCGCCAGCAGCTTGGACACGGGAGGGCCTAGGGAGCAGTTCTTC.

This clonotype occurred many times. The chain uses TRBV12-3 or TRBV12-4 and TRBJ2-5; 9 bases match TRBD1. This CDR3 contains 14 residues. The V gene end was trimmed by 5 bases and the J gene end by 5 bases; junction bases not matched to a gene: 6. This CDR3 is CASSKYRGQETQYF. CDR3 in DNA: TGTGCCAGCAGTAAATACAGGGGGCAGGAGACCCAGTACTTC.